The 28 T cell receptor beta chains given below trace back to one sample, sequenced in a study of T cells in Graves' hyperthyroidism and ophthalmopathy. Amplification of TCR beta CDR3 regions was performed using RNA transcripts as template. The TCR CDR3 first-round RT-PCR relied on the HTBI primer set. TCRdb reprocessed the multiplex PCR reads with MiXCR, giving one entry per CDR3 protein. The sample shows approximately 600,000 distinct CDR3 sequences, around 21% of them seen only once. Sequenced: blood. The receptor source for this set is a man aged 25 to 45 with Graves' ophthalmopathy.

V and J are TRBV5-1 and TRBJ1-1, with a tentative D call TRBD1 (6 bases). V gave up 2 bases and J gave up 1 base, with 9 bases separating them. The germline CDR1 and CDR2 sequences are SGHRS and YFSETQ. The CDR3 loop spans 14 amino acids. CDR3 protein: CASSFQQGNTEAFF. Written as DNA, the CDR3 is TGCGCCAGCAGCTTCCAACAGGGGAACACTGAAGCTTTCTTT.

The chain joins TRBV11-3 to TRBJ2-7; 8 nucleotides align to TRBD2. CDR3 size: 16 residues. Germline trimming cut 1 base from V and 1 base from J; bases unmatched to any gene: 6. The germline CDR1 and CDR2 sequences are SGHNT and YENEEA. The CDR3 is CASSLVLAGKSYEQYF. In nucleotides, the CDR3 is TGTGCCAGCAGCTTAGTTCTAGCGGGCAAATCCTACGAGCAGTACTTC.

This clonotype was seen at least ten times. V gene TRBV3-1 combines with J gene TRBJ2-1, with 8 bases that match TRBD1. The germline CDR1 and CDR2 sequences are LGHDT and YNNKEL (reference sequence). The CDR3 loop spans 14 amino acids. Trimming removed 1 base from V and 9 bases from J; junction bases left unmatched: 5. CDR3 region: CASSQGQGRSEQFF. In DNA form, the CDR3 reads TGTGCCAGCAGCCAAGGACAGGGGAGGAGTGAGCAGTTCTTC.

A remark on this clonotype: This sequence may be a read error, since a much larger clone differs from it by one base. The chain recombines TRBV12-3 or TRBV12-4 with TRBJ1-5, with TRBD1 as a possible D gene (5 bases). Trimming pared 3 bases from V and 0 bases from J, leaving 12 bases between. The CDR3 is made up of 16 amino acids. CDR3 nucleotide sequence: TGTGCCAGCAGTTTCGGACGGGGGGTTAGCAATCAGCCCCAGCATTTT. Protein: CASSFGRGVSNQPQHF.

This clonotype was detected many times. The rearrangement joins TRBV7-3 to TRBJ2-1; 9 nucleotides align to TRBD1. V lost 5 bases to trimming and J lost 4 bases; unmatched junction nucleotides: 9. Germline lookup yields CDR1 SGHTA and CDR2 FQGTGA. The CDR3 has 16 residues. The CDR3 here is CASSASGTGLYNEQFF. In DNA, the CDR3 is TGTGCCAGCAGCGCTTCCGGGACAGGGTTATACAATGAGCAGTTCTTC. The full variable domain, its missing parts supplied by reference TRBV7-3 and TRBJ2-1, is GAGVSQTPSNKVTEKGKYVELRCDPISGHTALYWYRQSLGQGPEFLIYFQGTGAADDSGLPNDRFFAVRPEGSVSTLKIQRTERGDSAVYLCASSASGTGLYNEQFFGPGTRLTVL.

The rearrangement joins TRBV6-1 to TRBJ2-1; 7 positions match TRBD1. Germline V gene sequence: CDR1 MNHNS, CDR2 SASEGT. The ends lost 6 bases at V and 4 bases at J; junction bases unmatched: 6. CDR3 length equals 14 residues. The CDR3 spells CASRTGTDYNEQFF. The CDR3 DNA reads TGTGCCAGCAGGACCGGGACAGATTACAATGAGCAGTTCTTC.

This clonotype appeared a few times. CDR3 residues: CASSLGPLHNTGELFF. The DNA of the CDR3 is TGTGCCAGCAGCTTAGGCCCCCTACACAACACCGGGGAGCTGTTTTTT. The rearrangement joins TRBV7-8 to TRBJ2-2; D is undetermined. The CDR3 runs 16 residues. Trimming cost V 1 base and J 2 bases, with 11 bases left between them. Looked up from germline, CDR1 is SGHVS and CDR2 is FQNEAQ.

CDR3 sequence reads: CAIRSLSYNEQFF. CDR3 bases: TGTGCCATCCGGTCACTCTCCTACAATGAGCAGTTCTTC. The gene calls are TRBV6-2 or TRBV6-3 and TRBJ2-1; unclear D gene. Germline V gene data show CDR1 as MNHEY and CDR2 as SVGEGT. The ends were cut back, 10 bases at V and 0 bases at J, with 10 bases in the middle. This CDR3 is 13 amino acids long.

This chain joins TRBV27 and TRBJ2-7; tentatively, D is TRBD1 (6 bases). The CDR3 covers 15 residues. The germline V gene encodes CDR1 MNHEY and CDR2 SMNVEV (reference sequence). With 3 bases removed from V and 3 bases from J, the gap between germline ends came to 15 bases. DNA of the CDR3: TGTGCCAGCAGTTTTGTCACAGGGAAAGACTACGAGCAGTACTTC. Translation gives CASSFVTGKDYEQYF.

Ten or more counts support this clonotype. The V gene is TRBV2, the J gene TRBJ1-5; 8 bases line up with TRBD1. Germline CDR1 reads SNHLY; CDR2 reads FYNNEI. The CDR3 extends over 17 amino acids. V shed 4 bases and J 3 bases; nucleotides not matched to a gene: 11. The CDR3: CASSGLRTGTSNQPQHF. The CDR3 DNA reads TGTGCCAGCAGTGGACTTAGGACAGGGACGTCCAATCAGCCCCAGCATTTT.

This chain uses TRBV9 with TRBJ2-1, with no clear D. V was trimmed by 1 base and J by 8 bases, leaving 19 bases between them. The CDR3 sequence is 16 residues long. The germline V gene has CDR1 SGDLS and CDR2 YYNGEE. The CDR3 nucleotides read TGTGCCAGCAGCGTAAGTCTAGGCCCGATTGGAGATGAGCAGTTCTTC. This codes for CASSVSLGPIGDEQFF.

The rearrangement joins TRBV10-3 to TRBJ2-7; 13 bases line up with TRBD2. The V and J ends lost 10 bases and 7 bases, in that order; junction bases with no gene match: 10. In germline, CDR1 is ENHRY, CDR2 SYGVKD. This CDR3 is built from 14 residues. CDR3 sequence (DNA): TGTGCCACCACCGGGACTAGCGGGGCTGGGGAGCAGTACTTC. Its translation is CATTGTSGAGEQYF.

The CDR3 bases are TGCAGTGCTAGACATCCGTCCCGGAGCGCCTACAATGAGCAGTTCTTC. Residues: CSARHPSRSAYNEQFF. The chain joins TRBV20-1 to TRBJ2-1; D remains unclear. Germline CDR1 and CDR2: DFQATT and SNEGSKA (reference sequence). V lost 2 bases and J lost 2, with 16 bases in between. The CDR3 has 16 amino acids.

V usage is TRBV20-1 and J usage is TRBJ1-2; 7 bases are shared with TRBD1. This CDR3 region has 16 residues. The junction had 8 bases not matched to a gene; V was cut back by 0 bases and J by 1 base. Germline assignment: CDR1 DFQATT and CDR2 SNEGSKA (reference sequence). The CDR3 bases are TGCAGTGCTAGAGATCGGGAGGGGGCACTTAACTATGGCTACACCTTC. Amino acids: CSARDREGALNYGYTF.

This clonotype was observed a handful of times. The V call is TRBV5-8, the J call TRBJ2-2, with D possibly being TRBD1 (6 bases). V was cut by 1 base and J by 0 bases, with 16 bases left in between. Per germline, CDR1 SGHTS and CDR2 YDEGEE. This CDR3 is 18 amino acids long. CDR3 bases: TGTGCCAGCAGCTTGTATTCGGACAGTTTCGCGAACACCGGGGAGCTGTTTTTT. Protein product: CASSLYSDSFANTGELFF. The complete variable domain, with remaining parts taken from reference TRBV5-8 and TRBJ2-2, reads EAGVTQSPTHLIKTRGQQATLRCSPISGHTSVYWYQQALGLGLQFLLWYDEGEERNRGNFPPRFSGRQFPNYSSELNVNALELEDSALYLCASSLYSDSFANTGELFFGEGSRLTVL.

This clonotype was seen more than once but under ten times. The genes are TRBV5-6 and TRBJ1-1; D gene ambiguous. V shed 0 bases and J shed 0 bases, with 15 bases lying between them. This CDR3 region has 17 residues. Germline V gene data show CDR1 as SGHDT and CDR2 as YYEEEE. The CDR3 DNA follows: TGTGCCAGCAGCTTGGAGGCTTTGGAGTCCATGAACACTGAAGCTTTCTTT. Translation: CASSLEALESMNTEAFF.

This clonotype was counted only a few times. Here the CDR3 DNA reads TGTGCCAGCCGTACGACATACGGAAACACCATATATTTT. Its translation: CASRTTYGNTIYF. The chain is built from TRBV2 and TRBJ1-3; D gene uncertain. Trimming pared 8 bases from V and 4 bases from J, leaving 12 bases between. Per germline, CDR1 SNHLY and CDR2 FYNNEI. The CDR3 is 13 amino acids.

The V gene is TRBV7-9, the J gene TRBJ2-5, with 10 bases matching TRBD1. V lost 3 bases and J lost 7; bases outside the gene matches: 8. This CDR3 has 15 residues. Germline CDR1 and CDR2: SEHNR and FQNEAQ (reference sequence). The chain's CDR3 is CASSLTGGGETTQYF. The CDR3 DNA is TGTGCCAGCAGCTTGACAGGGGGCGGTGAGACGACCCAGTACTTC.

This clonotype was counted at least ten times. The V gene is TRBV28, the J gene TRBJ2-1; D possibly corresponds to TRBD2 (5 bases). The length of the CDR3 is 18 residues. Germline V gives CDR1 MDHEN, CDR2 SYDVKM. Trimming removed 6 bases at V and 2 bases at J, with 23 bases between. CDR3 region: CASSRTIILAVTYNEQFF. CDR3 nucleotides: TGTGCCAGCAGCCGGACCATTATCCTAGCTGTGACCTACAATGAGCAGTTCTTC.

This clonotype was observed a few times. This chain uses TRBV30 with TRBJ2-3, with a weak D call TRBD2 (5 bases). The CDR3 is 15 residues long. V was cut by 1 base and J by 1 base, with 12 bases left in between. Germline values: CDR1 GTSNPN, CDR2 SVGIG (reference sequence). CDR3 DNA sequence: TGTGCCTGGAGTGGGACGGGGTTTGGCACAGATACGCAGTATTTT. This codes for CAWSGTGFGTDTQYF.

This clonotype was counted only a few times. V usage is TRBV30 and J usage is TRBJ2-2, with no clear D. The CDR3 spans 11 residues. Germline values: CDR1 GTSNPN, CDR2 SVGIG (reference sequence). Trimming took 1 base from V and 7 from J, leaving 4 bases between them. This CDR3 reads CAWSADGELFF. The CDR3 DNA is TGTGCCTGGAGTGCCGACGGGGAGCTGTTTTTT.

In its sample, this clonotype was seen many times. This chain connects TRBV6-6 to TRBJ1-1, with TRBD1 as a possible D gene (5 bases). Deletions cut 0 bases from V and 0 bases from J, with 14 bases between. Germline V CDR1 and CDR2: MNHNY, SVGAGI (reference sequence). The CDR3 length is 17 residues. DNA of the CDR3: TGTGCCAGCAGTTACTCCAGGGCAGCCGGAATGAACACTGAAGCTTTCTTT. This translates into CASSYSRAAGMNTEAFF.

Regarding this clonotype: This may come from a read error, since a much larger clone is one base off. The chain links TRBV12-3 or TRBV12-4 to TRBJ2-3; 11 nucleotides line up with TRBD2. V trimming: 6 bases; J trimming: 4 bases; junction bases outside the gene matches: 3. This CDR3 is 14 amino acids long. CDR3 loop: CASRPTSGADTQYF. CDR3 bases: TGTGCCAGCAGGCCGACTAGCGGGGCAGATACGCAGTATTTT.

This clonotype has just a few counts. This chain uses TRBV30 with TRBJ2-7; 13 bases align to TRBD2. V lost 3 bases to trimming and J lost 7 bases; unmatched junction nucleotides: 6. The CDR3 totals 14 residues. Germline CDR1 GTSNPN, CDR2 SVGIG (reference sequence). Here the CDR3 reads CAWSQGLAGMEQYF. CDR3 nucleotides: TGTGCCTGGAGCCAGGGACTAGCGGGAATGGAGCAGTACTTC.

The chain combines TRBV28 with TRBJ2-7; 11 bases match TRBD2. Trimming took 6 bases from V and 5 from J; bases not matched to a gene: 9. CDR1 MDHEN and CDR2 SYDVKM come from the germline V gene. The CDR3 is made up of 15 amino acids. The CDR3 bases are TGTGCCAGCAGCCCTCGACTAGCGGGAAAGGACGAGCAGTACTTC. It encodes CASSPRLAGKDEQYF.

V and J are TRBV28 and TRBJ2-7; D is possibly TRBD1 (6 bases). The V gene's germline CDR1 is MDHEN and CDR2 SYDVKM. This CDR3 is 13 amino acids long. The germline V and J ends were trimmed by 2 bases and 5 bases, with 10 bases remaining between them. The CDR3 here is CASSLTGLNEQYF. The CDR3 DNA reads as TGTGCCAGCAGTTTAACAGGGTTGAACGAGCAGTACTTC.

The sample holds many counts of this clonotype. This chain links TRBV11-2 with TRBJ2-7; 8 bases match TRBD1. With V trimmed by 5 bases and J by 2 bases, 5 bases remained unmatched. From germline, CDR1 is SGHAT and CDR2 FQNNGV. The CDR3 is 14 amino acids. CDR3 bases: TGTGCCAGCAGCCGATCGGGACAGGCCTACGAGCAGTACTTC. This codes for CASSRSGQAYEQYF.

This clonotype was picked up a small number of times. This CDR3 is CASSDTLQGSNQPQHF. Written as DNA, the CDR3 is TGTGCCAGCAGTGATACCTTACAGGGGAGCAATCAGCCCCAGCATTTT. This rearrangement joins TRBV6-1 to TRBJ1-5, with 7 bases identical to TRBD1. This CDR3 has 16 residues. The junction had 6 bases not matched to a gene; V was cut back by 3 bases and J by 1 base. From germline, CDR1 is MNHNS and CDR2 SASEGT.